This entry lists 2 T cell receptor beta chains sequenced from one sample in a study of T cells in women clearing cervical HPV infection. Assay used: immunoSEQ multiplex PCR; TCRdb lists only in-frame clones, some missing. The sample yields 25,000 to 35,000 clones, of which the top ten take up 2.5% to 3%. Material for sequencing was blood buffy coat. These receptors originate from a woman between 18 and 70 years old with a cervical HPV16 infection that either progressed to CIN3+ or cleared (not recorded which).

Details on this clone: The CDR3 end is not reached by the read, which stops 3 residues before it; the germline J gene fills it in. The chain couples TRBV20-1 to TRBJ2-3; D might be TRBD1 (5 bases). The CDR3 covers 13 residues. The V gene's germline CDR1 is DFQATT and CDR2 SNEGSKA (reference sequence). Trimming pared 4 bases from V and 4 bases from J, leaving 12 bases between. CDR3 region: CSANKGKADTQYF. The CDR3 DNA, read in part, is TGCAGTGCTAACAAGGGGAAGGCAGATACG.

A remark on this clone: The read is 3 residues too short to cover the CDR3 end, so that end is filled in from the germline J gene. Other DNA sequences in the same sample also yield this CDR3. This chain joins TRBV19 and TRBJ2-1, with D perhaps TRBD2 (6 bases). This CDR3 is 15 amino acids long. V lost 6 bases, J lost 5 bases, and 17 bases lay in between. Per germline, CDR1 LNHDA and CDR2 SQIVND (reference sequence). CDR3 DNA, as far as it was read: TGTGCCAGTAGCATCACCCGAGGCGGGGACAATGAG. Residues: CASSITRGGDNE. The entire CDR3 reads CASSITRGGDNEQFF.